This TCR beta chain was captured by sequencing in a study of T-cell reconstitution after alpha-beta-depleted transplantation in children. This clonotype was counted between two and nine times. Per the germline V gene, CDR1 is SGDLS and CDR2 is YYNGEE. Trimming removed 0 bases from V and 0 bases from J, with 11 bases in between. The CDR3 contains 16 residues. Preparation of the TCRbeta library involved a method that used unique molecular identifiers. TCRdb passed the PCR reads through MiXCR, listing each CDR3 protein once. The sample yields more than 400,000 distinct CDR3 sequences, about 45% seen once.

This rearrangement joins TRBV9 to TRBJ2-3; D unresolved. The receptor was isolated from a girl aged 2 to 10 with aplastic anemia, due to receive a stem cell transplant. The sample consisted of PBMCs, taken before TCRalphabeta/CD19-depleted stem cell transplant. For the CDR3, the DNA is TGTGCCAGCAGCGTAGAAAAGGCGTCTAGCACAGATACGCAGTATTTT. Protein product: CASSVEKASSTDTQYF. The whole variable domain, filled in from reference TRBV9 and TRBJ2-3, reads DSGVTQTPKHLITATGQRVTLRCSPRSGDLSVYWYQQSLDQGLQFLIQYYNGEERAKGNILERFSAQQFPDLHSELNLSSLELGDSALYFCASSVEKASSTDTQYFGPGTRLTVL.